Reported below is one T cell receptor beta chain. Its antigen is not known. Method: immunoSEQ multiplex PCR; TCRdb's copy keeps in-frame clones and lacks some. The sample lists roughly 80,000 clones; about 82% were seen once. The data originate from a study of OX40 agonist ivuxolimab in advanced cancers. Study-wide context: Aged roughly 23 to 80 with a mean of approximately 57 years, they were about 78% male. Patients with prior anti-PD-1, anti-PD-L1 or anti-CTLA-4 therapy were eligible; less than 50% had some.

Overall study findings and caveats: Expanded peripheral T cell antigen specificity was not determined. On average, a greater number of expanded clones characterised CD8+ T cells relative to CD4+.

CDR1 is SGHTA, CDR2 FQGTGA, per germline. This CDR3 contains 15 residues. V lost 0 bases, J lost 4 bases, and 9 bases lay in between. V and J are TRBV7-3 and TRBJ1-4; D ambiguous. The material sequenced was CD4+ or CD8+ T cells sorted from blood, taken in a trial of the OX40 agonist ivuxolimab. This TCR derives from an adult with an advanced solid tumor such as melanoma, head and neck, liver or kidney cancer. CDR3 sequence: CASSLTGGYNEKLFF. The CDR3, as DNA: TGTGCCAGCAGCTTAACCGGAGGGTATAATGAAAAACTGTTTTTT.